What follows are 3 T cell receptor beta chains derived from one specimen sequenced in a study of blood T cells in healthy people across ages. Primers used in a second PCR of roughly 6 to 12 cycles were a sample-barcoded 5' primer and a J-beta primer mix. TCRdb re-called the 5' RACE reads with MiXCR, one entry per CDR3 protein. Counted here are 1.5 million to 2 million distinct CDR3 sequences, 28% occurring once; the ten biggest clones make up 6.5% to 8.5%. The sequenced sample consisted of blood. The receptors originated from a woman between 25 and 40 years old in good health.

This clonotype has more than one count but fewer than ten. Mismatch with germline at one junction end may stem from a read error. This chain joins TRBV10-3 and TRBJ1-2; a weak D match, TRBD1 (5 bases). The V gene's germline CDR1 is ENHRY and CDR2 SYGVKD. The CDR3 totals 15 residues. This CDR3 reads CAISESQGGLDGCTF. CDR3 nucleotides: TGTGCCATCAGTGAGTCCCAGGGCGGCTTGGATGGCTGCACCTTC.

This clonotype was picked up a small number of times. This sequence joins TRBV14 and TRBJ2-3; 7 bases line up with TRBD1. The length of the CDR3 is 17 residues. V lost 5 bases to trimming and J lost 2 bases; unmatched junction nucleotides: 13. CDR1 SGHDN and CDR2 FVKESK come from the germline V gene. CDR3 loop: CASSFHSGTAHTDTQYF. Written as DNA, the CDR3 is TGTGCCAGCAGCTTCCATTCCGGGACAGCCCACACAGATACGCAGTATTTT.

The chain combines TRBV5-1 with TRBJ2-7; the D gene could be TRBD1 or TRBD2 (6 bases each). V lost 3 bases to trimming and J lost 1 base, with 23 bases between them. The CDR3 has 18 residues. Germline assignment: CDR1 SGHRS and CDR2 YFSETQ. For the CDR3, the DNA is TGCGCCAGCAGCTGGTGGGCCACAGCGGGTAGGGGGTCCTACGAGCAGTACTTC. As protein: CASSWWATAGRGSYEQYF.